This entry lists 25 T cell receptor beta chains sequenced from one sample in a study of cytomegalovirus exposure and HLA in healthy donors. The PCR made use of 60 Vbeta and 13 Jbeta primers. Sequencing used immunoSEQ multiplex PCR; TCRdb keeps in-frame clones, though not all of them. The top ten hold approximately 2.1% of the sample, which has roughly 130,000 clones, about 73% seen once. The sample was PBMCs. The receptors stem from a woman aged 40 to 50 in good health and CMV-seropositive.

This clone occurred a few times. The chain links TRBV14 to TRBJ1-1; 7 positions agree with TRBD1. Germline assignment: CDR1 SGHDN and CDR2 FVKESK. CDR3 length: 17 amino acids. V gave up 0 bases and J gave up 4 bases; unmatched junction bases: 11. The CDR3, as DNA: TGTGCCAGCAGCCAAGAGAGGGACAGCTGGTCCCTCACTGAAGCTTTCTTT. Amino acids: CASSQERDSWSLTEAFF.

The genes are TRBV10-3 and TRBJ1-5; the match to TRBD1 covers 9 bases. Germline V CDR1 and CDR2: ENHRY, SYGVKD. The CDR3 has 15 amino acids. V trimming: 3 bases; J trimming: 6 bases; junction bases outside the gene matches: 6. The CDR3 protein is CAISDQGQGFQPQHF. CDR3 in DNA: TGTGCCATCAGTGACCAGGGACAGGGATTTCAGCCCCAGCATTTT.

The genes are TRBV2 and TRBJ1-6; D may be TRBD1 (6 bases). The CDR3 runs 16 residues. Germline CDR1 reads SNHLY; CDR2 reads FYNNEI. V dropped 5 bases and J dropped 2 bases, with 13 bases sitting between them. CDR3 bases: TGTGCCAGCAGTTTCCGGGACACTACCTATAATTCACCCCTCCACTTT. It encodes CASSFRDTTYNSPLHF.

J is TRBJ1-1 and V is TRBV9; D call uncertain. CDR3 length: 13 residues. From germline, CDR1 is SGDLS and CDR2 YYNGEE. Trimming took off 0 bases at V and 2 bases at J, with 5 bases between the two ends. The CDR3 DNA follows: TGTGCCAGCAGCGTAGGGAGTAACACTGAAGCTTTCTTT. Its protein product is CASSVGSNTEAFF.

DNA for the CDR3: TGTGCCAGCAGCTGGTACTTAGAAGAGACCCAGTACTTC. Translated: CASSWYLEETQYF. The rearrangement links TRBV5-6 to TRBJ2-5; D unclear. The germline V gene has CDR1 SGHDT and CDR2 YYEEEE. V gave up 3 bases and J gave up 3 bases, with 9 bases separating them. The CDR3 spans 13 residues.

Turning to this clone: At one end, the junction sequence differs from germline, possibly due to a read error. The chain is built from TRBV7-2 and TRBJ2-7; the match to TRBD2 covers 7 bases. Germline V lookup: CDR1 SGHTA, CDR2 FQGNSA. This CDR3 has 14 residues. The CDR3 coding sequence is TGTGCCAGCAGCCGCGGGGGTAGCTCCTACGAGCAGCACTTC. It codes for CASSRGGSSYEQHF.

Written as DNA, the CDR3 is TGTGCCAGTAGTGGGGAGAGTGAAAAACTGTTTTTT. This translates into CASSGESEKLFF. This sequence joins TRBV19 and TRBJ1-4; D gene uncertain. Germline V gives CDR1 LNHDA, CDR2 SQIVND (reference sequence). The CDR3 extends over 12 amino acids. The V and J ends lost 5 bases and 7 bases respectively, with 8 bases between them. The whole variable domain, remainder taken from reference TRBV19 and TRBJ1-4, is DGGITQSPKYLFRKEGQNVTLSCEQNLNHDAMYWYRQDPGQGLRLIYYSQIVNDFQKGDIAEGYSVSREKKESFPLTVTSAQKNPTAFYLCASSGESEKLFFGSGTQLSVL.

The sample holds a few counts of this clone. The rearrangement joins TRBV7-9 to TRBJ2-1, with D unresolved. This CDR3 comprises 15 residues. In germline, CDR1 is SEHNR, CDR2 FQNEAQ (reference sequence). Between the trimmed V and J ends, which lost 7 bases and 2 bases, there was a span of 15 bases. The chain's CDR3 is CASTFTEIPYNEQFF. The CDR3 DNA reads as TGTGCCAGCACTTTTACAGAGATACCCTACAATGAGCAGTTCTTC.

CDR3 sequence (DNA): TGCGCCAGCAGCCAAGATGGGGCCGGTCGGCAAGAGACCCAGTACTTC. Protein product: CASSQDGAGRQETQYF. The chain carries TRBV4-1 and TRBJ2-5; maybe TRBD1 (5 bases). The CDR3 has 16 residues. V lost 0 bases to trimming and J lost 2 bases, with 13 bases between them. From germline, CDR1 is MGHRA and CDR2 YSYEKL.

The chain joins TRBV4-2 to TRBJ2-3; tentative D call: TRBD2 (6 bases). CDR1 and CDR2 from the germline V gene are LGHNA and YNFKEQ. This CDR3 is built from 15 residues. V shed 3 bases and J shed 6 bases, with 16 bases lying between them. CDR3 coding DNA: TGTGCCAGCAGCCAGCTCGGGAGTCGTTCTGATACGCAGTATTTT. Translating it yields CASSQLGSRSDTQYF.

The chain combines TRBV5-1 with TRBJ1-2; no clear D. CDR3 length: 12 amino acids. Germline V lookup: CDR1 SGHRS, CDR2 YFSETQ. V lost 0 bases to trimming and J lost 4 bases, with 4 bases between them. The CDR3 DNA reads TGCGCCAGCAGCTTGGTCGGCTATGGCTACACCTTC. Protein product: CASSLVGYGYTF.

The chain recombines TRBV28 with TRBJ1-3; 7 positions agree with TRBD1. CDR1 and CDR2 (germline): MDHEN, SYDVKM. This CDR3 spans 16 amino acids. Losses at the gene ends were 5 bases for V and 3 bases for J; bases not matched to a gene: 10. As DNA, the CDR3 is TGTGCCAGCAGTCTAGGACAACAGGGGTTTGGAAACACCATATATTTT. Translated, it gives CASSLGQQGFGNTIYF.

This chain joins TRBV6-5 and TRBJ2-5, with TRBD1 matching over 8 bases. Looked up from germline, CDR1 is MNHEY and CDR2 is SVGAGI. The CDR3 covers 15 residues. V was clipped by 5 bases and J by 2 bases; unmatched bases: 7. The CDR3 reads CASSRGQGRQETQYF. DNA for the CDR3: TGTGCCAGCAGTCGCGGACAGGGAAGACAAGAGACCCAGTACTTC.

The chain couples TRBV30 to TRBJ2-7, with 8 bases identical to TRBD1. V was pared by 8 bases and J by 4 bases, with 4 bases of the junction left unmatched. Looked up from germline, CDR1 is GTSNPN and CDR2 is SVGIG (reference sequence). The CDR3 sequence is 11 residues long. CDR3 sequence: CAGTGSYEQYF. The CDR3 DNA reads TGTGCCGGGACAGGTAGTTACGAGCAGTACTTC.

J is TRBJ1-6 and V is TRBV5-1; TRBD1 agrees at 8 bases. The germline V gene has CDR1 SGHRS and CDR2 YFSETQ. V lost 0 bases to trimming and J lost 8 bases; unmatched junction nucleotides: 7. The CDR3 is made up of 16 amino acids. The chain's CDR3 is CASSLVPTGADSPLHF. The CDR3 region has the DNA TGCGCCAGCAGCTTGGTCCCGACAGGGGCGGATTCACCCCTCCACTTT. The whole variable domain, remainder taken from reference TRBV5-1 and TRBJ1-6, is KAGVTQTPRYLIKTRGQQVTLSCSPISGHRSVSWYQQTPGQGLQFLFEYFSETQRNKGNFPGRFSGRQFSNSRSEMNVSTLELGDSALYLCASSLVPTGADSPLHFGNGTRLTVT.

The V gene is TRBV10-3, the J gene TRBJ2-1, with TRBD2 identical over 12 bases. The CDR3 sequence is 17 residues long. Germline CDR1 and CDR2: ENHRY and SYGVKD. After removal of 2 bases from V and 7 bases from J, the junction contained 9 bases not matched to a gene. CDR3 in amino acids: CAISENQRLAGDNEQFF. For the CDR3, the DNA is TGTGCCATCAGTGAGAATCAGCGACTAGCGGGGGATAATGAGCAGTTCTTC.

The chain combines TRBV5-4 with TRBJ2-3; 12 bases fit TRBD2. CDR3 length: 16 amino acids. Germline V gene data show CDR1 as SGHNT and CDR2 as YYREEE (reference sequence). Trimming cost V 6 bases and J 3 bases; bases outside gene matches: 8. The DNA of the CDR3 is TGTGCCAGCACCGTTACTAGCGGGGGGACGACAGATACGCAGTATTTT. Residues: CASTVTSGGTTDTQYF. The full variable domain, in which reference TRBV5-4 and TRBJ2-3 provide the parts outside the CDR3, is ETGVTQSPTHLIKTRGQQVTLRCSSQSGHNTVSWYQQALGQGPQFIFQYYREEENGRGNFPPRFSGLQFPNYSSELNVNALELDDSALYLCASTVTSGGTTDTQYFGPGTRLTVL.

This clone was observed a handful of times. V usage is TRBV4-3 and J usage is TRBJ1-2, with no clear D. The germline V gene has CDR1 LGHNA and CDR2 YSLEER. This CDR3 has 14 residues. V gave up 0 bases and J gave up 6 bases, with 11 bases separating them. The DNA for the CDR3 is TGCGCCAGCAGCCAAGAGGGCCGGGAGGATGGCTACACCTTC. Translated, it gives CASSQEGREDGYTF.

The chain joins TRBV10-2 to TRBJ2-1, with TRBD1 as a possible D gene (5 bases). V was cut by 0 bases and J by 4 bases, with 10 bases left in between. Germline CDR1 WSHSY, CDR2 SAAADI. This CDR3 spans 15 amino acids. CDR3 nucleotide sequence: TGCGCCAGCAGTGAGTCACAGGCTGGTTACAATGAGCAGTTCTTC. This encodes CASSESQAGYNEQFF.

The V call is TRBV9, the J call TRBJ1-1; 7 bases align to TRBD1. This CDR3 spans 15 amino acids. The junction had 8 bases not matched to a gene; V was cut back by 3 bases and J by 3 bases. Germline lookup yields CDR1 SGDLS and CDR2 YYNGEE. Written as DNA, the CDR3 is TGTGCCAGCAGCGCCTCGACAGGGTGGGACACTGAAGCTTTCTTT. Translated, it gives CASSASTGWDTEAFF. Drawing the rest from reference TRBV9 and TRBJ1-1, the complete variable domain is DSGVTQTPKHLITATGQRVTLRCSPRSGDLSVYWYQQSLDQGLQFLIQYYNGEERAKGNILERFSAQQFPDLHSELNLSSLELGDSALYFCASSASTGWDTEAFFGQGTRLTVV.

In its sample, this clone was seen once. The chain joins TRBV14 to TRBJ2-2; D might be TRBD1 (6 bases). This CDR3 has 13 amino acids. The germline V gene encodes CDR1 SGHDN and CDR2 FVKESK. The V end lost 4 bases, the J end lost 6 bases, and 9 bases lay between the germline ends. The CDR3 nucleotides read TGTGCCAGCAGCCCCAGGGGATCCGGGGAGCTGTTTTTT. This translates into CASSPRGSGELFF.

This clone was picked up a small number of times. This chain links TRBV4-1 with TRBJ2-1, with D possibly TRBD2 on 5 matching bases. Trimming took off 1 base at V and 6 bases at J, with 10 bases between the two ends. The CDR3 length is 14 residues. Per germline, CDR1 MGHRA and CDR2 YSYEKL. The CDR3 region has the DNA TGCGCCAGCAGCCAAGGATTAGCGCTCAATGAGCAGTTCTTC. This gives the protein CASSQGLALNEQFF.

The V and J genes are TRBV6-5 and TRBJ2-5, with 11 bases that match TRBD2. Trimming cost V 2 bases and J 4 bases; bases outside gene matches: 3. The CDR3 covers 15 residues. CDR1 and CDR2 (germline): MNHEY, SVGAGI. The CDR3 spells CASSYVAGGGETQYF. CDR3 in DNA: TGTGCCAGCAGTTACGTAGCGGGAGGGGGAGAGACCCAGTACTTC.

This sequence joins TRBV18 and TRBJ1-2; D gene ambiguous. This CDR3 region has 13 residues. V was shortened by 3 bases and J by 6 bases, with 11 bases between the two germline ends. Germline assignment: CDR1 KGHSH and CDR2 LQKENI. CDR3 sequence reads: CASSPTTRDGYTF. In nucleotides, the CDR3 is TGTGCCAGCTCACCTACCACTAGAGATGGCTACACCTTC.

This rearrangement joins TRBV2 to TRBJ1-1, with unresolved D. In germline, CDR1 is SNHLY, CDR2 FYNNEI. The CDR3 covers 14 residues. Trimming left V 7 bases short and J 6 bases short, with 18 bases between. Written as DNA, the CDR3 is TGTGCCAGCACCTACAGTTCCTCGGTATCTGAAGCTTTCTTT. It codes for CASTYSSSVSEAFF.